This T cell receptor (beta chain) is drawn from a study of cytomegalovirus exposure and HLA in healthy donors. Both 60 Vbeta primers and 13 Jbeta primers went into the PCR. Method: immunoSEQ multiplex PCR; TCRdb's copy keeps in-frame clones and lacks some. The sample consists of approximately 160,000 clones, roughly 85% of them appearing once. After removal of 4 bases from V and 3 bases from J, the junction contained 9 bases not matched to a gene. Germline assignment: CDR1 SEHNR and CDR2 FQNEAQ (reference sequence). The CDR3 sequence is 15 residues long. This sequence was found in a male donor in good health and CMV-seronegative. V is TRBV7-9 and J is TRBJ2-7; 7 bases match TRBD1. Sample: PBMCs. The CDR3 DNA sequence: TGTGCCAGCAGCTCAGCCCAGGGGGTGGGCTACGAGCAGTACTTC. Amino acid sequence: CASSSAQGVGYEQYF.